These 8 T cell receptor beta chains share one sample of origin, sequenced in a study of T cells in localized non-small cell lung cancer. Sequencing was performed with immunoSEQ multiplex PCR; in TCRdb, only in-frame clones are kept and a portion is missing. The table has around 35,000 clones, roughly 93% seen once; the top ten hold 7.9%. The sequencing here drew on peripheral blood, taken before any cancer treatment. The receptors shown here come from a female donor of 60 years or more with stage I lung adenocarcinoma.

This clone was picked up one time. The V gene is TRBV11-2, the J gene TRBJ2-2; TRBD2 agrees at 8 bases. The CDR3 totals 15 residues. The ends lost 3 bases at V and 7 bases at J; junction bases unmatched: 7. Germline V gene data show CDR1 as SGHAT and CDR2 as FQNNGV. CDR3: CASSFRAGVGGELFF. The DNA for the CDR3 is TGTGCCAGCAGCTTCAGAGCGGGAGTTGGCGGGGAGCTGTTTTTT.

The chain is built from TRBV5-1 and TRBJ2-5; 8 nucleotides agree with TRBD1. The ends lost 3 bases at V and 7 bases at J; junction bases unmatched: 11. CDR1 and CDR2 (germline): SGHRS, YFSETQ. The CDR3 sequence is 15 residues long. CDR3 in DNA: TGCGCCAGCAGCTCAGGGGGCGGAGGAGGGGTGACCCAGTACTTC. Translated: CASSSGGGGGVTQYF.

The rearrangement uses TRBV7-3 and TRBJ2-6; D might be TRBD1 (6 bases). The V gene's germline CDR1 is SGHTA and CDR2 FQGTGA. V was cut by 5 bases and J by 2 bases, with 10 bases left in between. The CDR3 is 15 amino acids. The CDR3: CASSPWTAGANVLTF. In DNA form, the CDR3 reads TGTGCCAGCAGCCCCTGGACAGCTGGGGCCAACGTCCTGACTTTC.

The chain recombines TRBV18 with TRBJ2-5; TRBD1 aligns across 7 bases. Losses at the gene ends were 6 bases for V and 3 bases for J; bases not matched to a gene: 4. The V gene's germline CDR1 is KGHSH and CDR2 LQKENI. The CDR3 runs to 13 residues. CDR3 loop: CASSDRVEETQYF. The CDR3 region has the DNA TGTGCCAGCTCCGACAGGGTCGAAGAGACCCAGTACTTC.

This chain links TRBV9 with TRBJ2-7, with TRBD1 as a possible D gene (6 bases). This CDR3 is 15 amino acids long. Trimming took 0 bases from V and 5 from J, leaving 15 bases between them. From germline, CDR1 is SGDLS and CDR2 YYNGEE. The CDR3 loop reads CASSVEGQGTHEQYF. CDR3 sequence (DNA): TGTGCCAGCAGCGTAGAGGGTCAGGGGACCCACGAGCAGTACTTC.

The CDR3 nucleotides read TGTGCCAGCAGCCTCACCACCGGGGAGCTGTTTTTT. This encodes CASSLTTGELFF. The chain employs TRBV28 and TRBJ2-2; D not resolved. The V gene lost 6 bases and the J gene lost 4 bases, with 6 bases spanning the gap. The germline V gene has CDR1 MDHEN and CDR2 SYDVKM. The CDR3 has 12 amino acids.

This chain connects TRBV5-1 to TRBJ2-5, with 7 bases matching TRBD1. CDR3 length: 14 amino acids. J lost 4 bases, V lost 4 bases, and 7 bases had no gene match. Germline lookup yields CDR1 SGHRS and CDR2 YFSETQ. The CDR3 here is CASSRDSRRETQYF. The CDR3 DNA reads TGCGCCAGCAGCCGGGACAGTCGGAGAGAGACCCAGTACTTC.

This chain uses TRBV19 with TRBJ2-2, with 10 nucleotides matching TRBD1. The CDR3 has 15 residues. J gave up 5 bases and V 5 bases, and 5 bases lay outside the gene matches. CDR1 is LNHDA and CDR2 is SQIVND in the germline V gene (reference sequence). CDR3 nucleotide sequence: TGTGCCAGTAGTGTCGACAGGGGGCGAACCGGGGAGCTGTTTTTT. It specifies CASSVDRGRTGELFF.